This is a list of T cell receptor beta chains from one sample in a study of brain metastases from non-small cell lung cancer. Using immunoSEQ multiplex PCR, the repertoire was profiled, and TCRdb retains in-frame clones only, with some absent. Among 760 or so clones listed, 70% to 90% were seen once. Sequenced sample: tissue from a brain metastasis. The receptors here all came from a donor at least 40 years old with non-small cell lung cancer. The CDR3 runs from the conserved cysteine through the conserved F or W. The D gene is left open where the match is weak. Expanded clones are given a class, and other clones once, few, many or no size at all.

CDR3 protein: CASSLVGVGTDTQYF; CDR3 DNA: TGCGCCAGCAGCTTGGTCGGGGTTGGCACAGATACGCAGTATTTT; D gene: NA; J gene: TRBJ2-3; clone size: once; V gene: TRBV5-1
CDR3 protein: CASTFSSVTGGRDTQYF; CDR3 DNA: TGTGCCAGTACCTTCAGCTCCGTGACAGGGGGCCGAGATACGCAGTATTTT; D gene: TRBD1; J gene: TRBJ2-3; clone size: NA; V gene: TRBV19
CDR3 protein: CASSDSRGDGANVLTF; CDR3 DNA: TGTGCCAGCAGTGACTCTAGGGGGGATGGGGCCAACGTCCTGACTTTC; D gene: NA; J gene: TRBJ2-6; clone size: NA; V gene: TRBV6-4
CDR3 protein: CASSLGITGELFF; CDR3 DNA: TGTGCCAGCAGTTTAGGGATCACCGGGGAGCTGTTTTTT; D gene: NA; J gene: TRBJ2-2; clone size: NA; V gene: TRBV27
CDR3 protein: CASSLGASYEQYF; CDR3 DNA: TGTGCCAGCTCACTCGGGGCTTCCTACGAGCAGTACTTC; D gene: NA; J gene: TRBJ2-7; clone size: NA; V gene: TRBV18
CDR3 protein: CASSPRTGDYNEQFF; CDR3 DNA: TGCGCCAGCAGCCCGAGGACAGGGGACTACAATGAGCAGTTCTTC; D gene: TRBD1; J gene: TRBJ2-1; clone size: NA; V gene: TRBV5-1
CDR3 protein: CASSFLAGGELFF; CDR3 DNA: TGTGCCAGCAGCTTTCTCGCGGGCGGGGAGCTGTTTTTT; D gene: NA; J gene: TRBJ2-2; clone size: NA; V gene: TRBV5-6
CDR3 protein: CASSSPGTVYGYTF; CDR3 DNA: TGTGCCAGCAGTTCCCCCGGGACAGTCTATGGCTACACCTTC; D gene: TRBD1; J gene: TRBJ1-2; clone size: NA; V gene: TRBV6-5
CDR3 protein: CASSLRTGENTEAFF; CDR3 DNA: TGTGCCAGCTCTCTTCGGACAGGAGAGAACACTGAAGCTTTCTTT; D gene: TRBD1; J gene: TRBJ1-1; clone size: NA; V gene: TRBV18
CDR3 protein: CASSNRGAPYEQYF; CDR3 DNA: TGTGCCAGCAGCAATCGCGGGGCCCCCTACGAGCAGTACTTC; D gene: NA; J gene: TRBJ2-7; clone size: NA; V gene: TRBV7-2
CDR3 protein: CASSVVSNTGELFF; CDR3 DNA: TGTGCCAGCAGCGTGGTGTCGAACACCGGGGAGCTGTTTTTT; D gene: NA; J gene: TRBJ2-2; clone size: once; V gene: TRBV7-9
CDR3 protein: CASSYARENSGNTIYF; CDR3 DNA: TGTGCCAGCAGTTACGCCCGGGAGAACTCTGGAAACACCATATATTTT; D gene: NA; J gene: TRBJ1-3; clone size: NA; V gene: TRBV6-5
CDR3 protein: CASSDRANTEAFF; CDR3 DNA: TGCGCCAGCAGTGACAGGGCGAACACTGAAGCTTTCTTT; D gene: NA; J gene: TRBJ1-1; clone size: NA; V gene: TRBV10-1
CDR3 protein: CASSVGMSGSNAFF; CDR3 DNA: TGTGCCAGCAGCGTAGGCATGTCCGGCAGTAACGCTTTCTTT; D gene: NA; J gene: TRBJ1-1; clone size: once; V gene: TRBV9
CDR3 protein: CASSYSGQSYEQYF; CDR3 DNA: TGTGCCAGCAGTTACTCGGGACAGTCCTACGAGCAGTACTTC; D gene: TRBD1; J gene: TRBJ2-7; clone size: NA; V gene: TRBV6-2/TRBV6-3
CDR3 protein: CASTLVGGGGYGYTF; CDR3 DNA: TGTGCCAGCACATTGGTAGGGGGCGGCGGCTATGGCTACACCTTC; D gene: TRBD1; J gene: TRBJ1-2; clone size: NA; V gene: TRBV28
CDR3 protein: CASRRAGPTDTQYF; CDR3 DNA: TGTGCCAGCAGGAGAGCAGGCCCCACAGATACGCAGTATTTT; D gene: NA; J gene: TRBJ2-3; clone size: NA; V gene: TRBV5-4
CDR3 protein: CASSYSPPTGGVYNEQFF; CDR3 DNA: TGTGCCAGCAGTTACTCCCCCCCGACAGGGGGGGTCTACAATGAGCAGTTCTTC; D gene: TRBD1; J gene: TRBJ2-1; clone size: NA; V gene: TRBV6-2/TRBV6-3
CDR3 protein: CASSETTTSRVTQYF; CDR3 DNA: TGTGCCAGCAGCGAAACGACTACCTCCCGGGTGACCCAGTACTTC; D gene: NA; J gene: TRBJ2-5; clone size: NA; V gene: TRBV6-2/TRBV6-3
CDR3 protein: CASSDSSGVTDTQYF; CDR3 DNA: TGCGCCAGTAGCGATTCTAGCGGGGTCACAGATACGCAGTATTTT; D gene: TRBD2; J gene: TRBJ2-3; clone size: NA; V gene: TRBV5-1
CDR3 protein: CASSYLDRGYGNTIYF; CDR3 DNA: TGTGCCAGCAGTTACTTGGACAGGGGATATGGAAACACCATATATTTT; D gene: TRBD1; J gene: TRBJ1-3; clone size: once; V gene: TRBV6-5
CDR3 protein: CASSLLSGTGLYNEQFF; CDR3 DNA: TGTGCCAGCAGCTTGCTATCCGGGACAGGGCTATACAATGAGCAGTTCTTC; D gene: TRBD1; J gene: TRBJ2-1; clone size: once; V gene: TRBV7-9
CDR3 protein: CASSPPRGVYGYTF; CDR3 DNA: TGTGCCAGCAGCCCACCCAGGGGGGTCTATGGCTACACCTTC; D gene: TRBD1; J gene: TRBJ1-2; clone size: NA; V gene: TRBV7-9
CDR3 protein: CASRTLSSGGTGELFF; CDR3 DNA: TGTGCCAGCAGAACTCTATCTAGCGGGGGGACCGGGGAGCTGTTTTTT; D gene: TRBD2; J gene: TRBJ2-2; clone size: NA; V gene: TRBV28
CDR3 protein: CAISGGETQYF; CDR3 DNA: TGTGCCATCAGCGGGGGGGAGACCCAGTACTTC; D gene: TRBD2; J gene: TRBJ2-5; clone size: once; V gene: TRBV10-3
CDR3 protein: CASSLSPTGRRAEAFF; CDR3 DNA: TGTGCCAGCAGTTTATCGCCGACAGGGAGAAGGGCTGAAGCTTTCTTT; D gene: TRBD1; J gene: TRBJ1-1; clone size: NA; V gene: TRBV27
CDR3 protein: CASSGEGPHSDNEQFF; CDR3 DNA: TGTGCCAGCAGCGGTGAGGGTCCCCATTCCGACAATGAGCAGTTCTTC; D gene: NA; J gene: TRBJ2-1; clone size: once; V gene: TRBV3-1/TRBV3-2
CDR3 protein: CASSQQGSFYEQYF; CDR3 DNA: TGTGCCAGCAGTCAACAGGGATCGTTTTACGAGCAGTACTTC; D gene: NA; J gene: TRBJ2-7; clone size: once; V gene: TRBV6-2/TRBV6-3
CDR3 protein: CASSRRLAGGPSPLNNNEQFF; CDR3 DNA: TGTGCCAGTAGTCGCCGTCTAGCGGGGGGGCCTTCCCCTCTGAATAACAATGAGCAGTTCTTC; D gene: TRBD2; J gene: TRBJ2-1; clone size: NA; V gene: TRBV19
CDR3 protein: CASSLDPGEGYGYTF; CDR3 DNA: TGTGCCAGCAGCTTGGACCCAGGGGAGGGCTATGGCTACACCTTC; D gene: NA; J gene: TRBJ1-2; clone size: NA; V gene: TRBV5-6
CDR3 protein: CASSLAGGPNQPQHF; CDR3 DNA: TGTGCCAGCAGCTTAGCGGGGGGCCCCAATCAGCCCCAGCATTTT; D gene: NA; J gene: TRBJ1-5; clone size: NA; V gene: TRBV7-2
CDR3 protein: CASSLQGARAEAFF; CDR3 DNA: TGCGCCAGCAGCCTCCAGGGGGCGAGGGCTGAAGCTTTCTTT; D gene: TRBD1; J gene: TRBJ1-1; clone size: NA; V gene: TRBV4-1
CDR3 protein: CSVQTSGEETQYF; CDR3 DNA: TGCAGCGTTCAGACTAGCGGGGAAGAGACCCAGTACTTC; D gene: TRBD2; J gene: TRBJ2-5; clone size: NA; V gene: TRBV29-1
CDR3 protein: CSVEVGGNNEQFF; CDR3 DNA: TGCAGCGTTGAAGTGGGGGGAAACAATGAGCAGTTCTTC; D gene: NA; J gene: TRBJ2-1; clone size: NA; V gene: TRBV29-1
CDR3 protein: CASSLRSGGTEAFF; CDR3 DNA: TGTGCCAGCAGCTTAAGGTCGGGGGGGACTGAAGCTTTCTTT; D gene: NA; J gene: TRBJ1-1; clone size: NA; V gene: TRBV7-6
CDR3 protein: CASSTTGTNEKLFF; CDR3 DNA: TGTGCCAGTAGTACGACGGGAACTAATGAAAAACTGTTTTTT; D gene: NA; J gene: TRBJ1-4; clone size: NA; V gene: TRBV19
CDR3 protein: CASSPSGRSMNTEAFF; CDR3 DNA: TGTGCCAGCAGCCCGTCGGGACGTTCGATGAACACTGAAGCTTTCTTT; D gene: NA; J gene: TRBJ1-1; clone size: once; V gene: TRBV28
CDR3 protein: CASSLDSRQETQYF; CDR3 DNA: TGTGCCAGCAGCTTAGACTCGAGGCAGGAGACCCAGTACTTC; D gene: NA; J gene: TRBJ2-5; clone size: NA; V gene: TRBV7-2
CDR3 protein: CASSLGLAGSTDTQYF; CDR3 DNA: TGCGCCAGCAGCCTGGGACTAGCGGGGAGCACAGATACGCAGTATTTT; D gene: TRBD2; J gene: TRBJ2-3; clone size: NA; V gene: TRBV5-1
CDR3 protein: CASGPSGREQYF; CDR3 DNA: TGCGCCAGCGGACCTTCAGGGCGCGAGCAGTACTTC; D gene: NA; J gene: TRBJ2-7; clone size: NA; V gene: TRBV5-1
CDR3 protein: CASSEAQKTQYF; CDR3 DNA: TGTGCCAGCAGTGAAGCGCAGAAGACCCAGTACTTC; D gene: NA; J gene: TRBJ2-5; clone size: once; V gene: TRBV6-1
CDR3 protein: CASSSYRAEWNTDTQYF; CDR3 DNA: TGTGCCAGCAGCTCCTATCGGGCGGAATGGAACACAGATACGCAGTATTTT; D gene: NA; J gene: TRBJ2-3; clone size: NA; V gene: TRBV7-6
CDR3 protein: CASSQERGHYGYTF; CDR3 DNA: TGCGCCAGCAGCCAAGAAAGGGGACACTATGGCTACACCTTC; D gene: NA; J gene: TRBJ1-2; clone size: NA; V gene: TRBV4-1
CDR3 protein: CASSPRGATEAFF; CDR3 DNA: TGTGCCAGCAGCCCCCGGGGGGCCACTGAAGCTTTCTTT; D gene: NA; J gene: TRBJ1-1; clone size: NA; V gene: TRBV4-2
CDR3 protein: CASSPTSGGATDTQYF; CDR3 DNA: TGCGCCAGCAGCCCGACTAGCGGGGGGGCGACAGATACGCAGTATTTT; D gene: TRBD2; J gene: TRBJ2-3; clone size: NA; V gene: TRBV4-1
CDR3 protein: CASSLGVQPQHF; CDR3 DNA: TGTGCCAGCAGTTTAGGGGTTCAGCCCCAGCATTTT; D gene: NA; J gene: TRBJ1-5; clone size: once; V gene: TRBV28
CDR3 protein: CASSQGAPGYTF; CDR3 DNA: TGTGCCAGCAGCCAGGGGGCGCCTGGCTACACCTTC; D gene: TRBD1; J gene: TRBJ1-2; clone size: NA; V gene: TRBV6-5
CDR3 protein: CASSHGQPGSNEQFF; CDR3 DNA: TGCGCCAGCAGCCATGGACAACCGGGGAGCAATGAGCAGTTCTTC; D gene: NA; J gene: TRBJ2-1; clone size: NA; V gene: TRBV5-1
CDR3 protein: CAGRESYEQYF; CDR3 DNA: TGTGCCGGGAGGGAATCCTACGAGCAGTACTTC; D gene: TRBD2; J gene: TRBJ2-7; clone size: NA; V gene: TRBV30
CDR3 protein: CASSLAGSNEKLFF; CDR3 DNA: TGTGCCAGCAGCTTGGCAGGATCTAATGAAAAACTGTTTTTT; D gene: NA; J gene: TRBJ1-4; clone size: NA; V gene: TRBV7-9
CDR3 protein: CASSYWDRPREQYF; CDR3 DNA: TGTGCCAGCAGCTACTGGGACAGGCCAAGGGAGCAGTACTTC; D gene: TRBD1; J gene: TRBJ2-7; clone size: NA; V gene: TRBV28
CDR3 protein: CASSLAFGLAGNEQFF; CDR3 DNA: TGCGCCAGCAGCTTGGCGTTTGGTCTAGCTGGGAATGAGCAGTTCTTC; D gene: NA; J gene: TRBJ2-1; clone size: NA; V gene: TRBV5-1